This T cell receptor beta chain was sequenced during a study of T-cell reconstitution after alpha-beta-depleted transplantation in children. As it was prepared, the TCRbeta library received unique molecular identifiers. TCRdb used MiXCR to reprocess the PCR reads, holding one entry per CDR3 protein. The sample shows a few hundred thousand distinct CDR3 sequences, around 17% of them seen only once. V was trimmed by 6 bases and J by 3 bases, leaving 6 bases between them. This CDR3 spans 11 amino acids. Germline lookup yields CDR1 MNHEY and CDR2 SVGAGI. This sequence joins TRBV6-5 and TRBJ2-7, with no clear D. Source: PBMCs from the stem cell graft donor, taken from the stem cell graft. This receptor was taken from a human donor who donated a stem cell graft to a child with acute lymphoblastic leukemia. The CDR3: CASRAHYEQYF. DNA for the CDR3: TGTGCCAGCAGGGCCCACTACGAGCAGTACTTC.